This passage covers 30 T cell receptor beta chains from one sample sequenced in a study of cytomegalovirus exposure and HLA in healthy donors. PCR employed 60 Vbeta and 13 Jbeta primers. Sequenced by immunoSEQ multiplex PCR; TCRdb stores in-frame clones only, minus some. The sample consists of more than 95,000 clones, around 80% of them appearing once. The specimen sequenced was PBMCs. Source of these receptors: a woman aged 40 to 49 in good health and CMV-seronegative.

This clone has more than one count but fewer than ten. The genes are TRBV7-9 and TRBJ2-7, with 8 bases matching TRBD1. V lost 5 bases to trimming and J lost 4 bases; unmatched junction nucleotides: 19. The germline V gene has CDR1 SEHNR and CDR2 FQNEAQ (reference sequence). The CDR3 has 18 residues. The CDR3 nucleotides are TGTGCCAGCAGCCCTTTTCCCAGGGGCCCCACAGGGGGATACGAGCAGTACTTC. Its translation: CASSPFPRGPTGGYEQYF.

Note on this clone: Its ends do not fully match the called genes, so a read error is possible. The chain couples TRBV5-1 to TRBJ2-3; 13 bases map to TRBD2. The CDR3 consists of 17 residues. The germline gives CDR1 SGHRS, CDR2 YFSETQ. Here the CDR3 DNA reads TGCGCCAGCAGCTCGGGGACTAGCGGGATTTCCACAGATATGCAGTATTTT. Translated, it gives CASSSGTSGISTDMQYF. Variable domain in full (rest from reference TRBV5-1 and TRBJ2-3): KAGVTQTPRYLIKTRGQQVTLSCSPISGHRSVSWYQQTPGQGLQFLFEYFSETQRNKGNFPGRFSGRQFSNSRSEMNVSTLELGDSALYLCASSSGTSGISTDMQYFGPGTRLTVL.

This clone was picked up a small number of times. V gene TRBV7-3 combines with J gene TRBJ2-7, with a possible D match to TRBD1 (6 bases). V lost 1 base, J lost 5 bases, and 15 bases lay in between. Germline V gene data show CDR1 as SGHTA and CDR2 as FQGTGA. The CDR3 extends over 15 amino acids. This CDR3 is CASSLMGRGRNEQYF. DNA for the CDR3: TGTGCCAGCAGCTTAATGGGCAGGGGTAGAAACGAGCAGTACTTC.

The chain employs TRBV29-1 and TRBJ2-1, with TRBD1 matching over 10 bases. From germline, CDR1 is SQVTM and CDR2 ANQGSEA. V lost 3 bases, J lost 8 bases, and 7 bases stayed unmatched. CDR3 length: 14 amino acids. The CDR3 DNA reads TGCAGCGTTGACCTGGGACAGGGGATCGATGAGCAGTTCTTC. It encodes CSVDLGQGIDEQFF.

The chain links TRBV6-1 to TRBJ2-6; perhaps TRBD2 as D (6 bases). The CDR3 is made up of 15 amino acids. V lost 11 bases to trimming and J lost 0 bases, with 14 bases between them. In germline, CDR1 is MNHNS, CDR2 SASEGT. In nucleotides, the CDR3 is TGTGCCGCCGGATTCGGGGGCTCTGGGGCCAACGTCCTGACTTTC. This encodes CAAGFGGSGANVLTF.

The chain couples TRBV11-2 to TRBJ1-1; D remains unclear. Trimming removed 2 bases from V and 8 bases from J, with 21 bases in between. Germline V gives CDR1 SGHAT, CDR2 FQNNGV. This CDR3 has 16 residues. CDR3 bases: TGTGCCAGCAGCTTAAACTTAGGCGGCAGATCGACGGAAGCTTTCTTT. Amino acids: CASSLNLGGRSTEAFF. Together with reference TRBV11-2 and TRBJ1-1, the CDR3 gives the full variable domain: EAGVAQSPRYKIIEKRQSVAFWCNPISGHATLYWYQQILGQGPKLLIQFQNNGVVDDSQLPKDRFSAERLKGVDSTLKIQPAKLEDSAVYLCASSLNLGGRSTEAFFGQGTRLTVV.

The V call is TRBV9, the J call TRBJ1-1, with a possible D match to TRBD1 (5 bases). Germline assignment: CDR1 SGDLS and CDR2 YYNGEE. The CDR3 is 14 amino acids. V lost 0 bases and J lost 2, with 8 bases in between. The CDR3 sequence is CASSVGRGNTEAFF. CDR3 sequence (DNA): TGTGCCAGCAGCGTAGGGAGGGGAAACACTGAAGCTTTCTTT.

The genes are TRBV7-8 and TRBJ1-1; D possibly corresponds to TRBD1 (6 bases). V was pared by 1 base and J by 6 bases, with 15 bases between. This CDR3 comprises 15 residues. CDR1 SGHVS and CDR2 FQNEAQ come from the germline V gene. The CDR3 nucleotides are TGTGCCAGCAGCTTAGTGGGGGCGACGGGGTCTGAAGCTTTCTTT. Amino acids: CASSLVGATGSEAFF.

The chain joins TRBV6-1 to TRBJ2-7; possibly TRBD2 for D (5 bases). Germline lookup yields CDR1 MNHNS and CDR2 SASEGT. The CDR3 contains 15 residues. The ends were cut back, 0 bases at V and 3 bases at J, with 12 bases in the middle. CDR3 amino acids: CASSEAPGLGYEQYF. In DNA, the CDR3 is TGTGCCAGCAGTGAAGCCCCAGGACTCGGCTACGAGCAGTACTTC.

The chain recombines TRBV27 with TRBJ1-2; no clear D gene. The CDR3 extends over 13 amino acids. Germline V gene sequence: CDR1 MNHEY, CDR2 SMNVEV (reference sequence). Deletions cut 6 bases from V and 9 bases from J, with 17 bases between. As DNA, the CDR3 is TGTGCCAGCAGAGCCGGGTCCAGAGGAAGCTACACCTTC. It is translated as CASRAGSRGSYTF.

V is TRBV9 and J is TRBJ2-2, with TRBD2 matching 9 bases. The CDR3 is 16 residues long. Germline CDR1 and CDR2: SGDLS and YYNGEE. The junction had 5 bases not matched to a gene; V was cut back by 0 bases and J by 5 bases. CDR3 coding DNA: TGTGCCAGCAGCGTAGGGGGACTAGCATCGACCGGGGAGCTGTTTTTT. Protein: CASSVGGLASTGELFF.

Note on this clone: The junction shows a germline mismatch at one end, possibly a read error. This chain uses TRBV5-1 with TRBJ2-1; possible D gene TRBD1, 5 bases. This CDR3 comprises 12 residues. CDR1 SGHRS and CDR2 YFSETQ come from the germline V gene. This CDR3 is CASSLRGNEQLF. The CDR3 region has the DNA TGCGCCAGCAGCTTGAGGGGCAATGAGCAGCTCTTC.

This clone has more than one count but fewer than ten. The chain joins TRBV9 to TRBJ2-1; TRBD1 matches at 7 bases. V dropped 4 bases and J dropped 10; count of bases not matched to a gene: 11. Germline loops: CDR1 SGDLS, CDR2 YYNGEE. CDR3 length equals 14 residues. CDR3 amino acids: CASSNTDRVQEQFF. As DNA, the CDR3 is TGTGCCAGCAGCAATACCGACAGGGTCCAAGAGCAGTTCTTC.

J is TRBJ2-1 and V is TRBV27; D gene ambiguous. V was clipped by 2 bases and J by 5 bases, with 7 bases between them. Germline CDR1 and CDR2: MNHEY and SMNVEV (reference sequence). The CDR3 consists of 13 residues. For the CDR3, the DNA is TGTGCCAGCAGTTTAGGCGGTCACAATGAGCAGTTCTTC. It encodes CASSLGGHNEQFF.

This clone came up a few times. The V gene is TRBV28, the J gene TRBJ1-6; 8 nucleotides agree with TRBD1. V lost 2 bases to trimming and J lost 8 bases; unmatched junction nucleotides: 2. There are 14 residues in the CDR3. Germline V lookup: CDR1 MDHEN, CDR2 SYDVKM. Here the CDR3 reads CASSLQGAYSPLHF. CDR3 in DNA: TGTGCCAGCAGTTTACAGGGGGCTTATTCACCCCTCCACTTT.

This chain links TRBV18 with TRBJ2-5; 9 positions agree with TRBD2. V lost 4 bases, J lost 2 bases, and 8 bases stayed unmatched. CDR3 size: 16 residues. In germline, CDR1 is KGHSH, CDR2 LQKENI. The chain's CDR3 is CASSLTGTSSQETQYF. The CDR3 DNA reads TGTGCCAGCTCACTGACCGGGACTAGCTCACAAGAGACCCAGTACTTC.

V is TRBV5-1 and J is TRBJ2-3, with D perhaps TRBD1 (6 bases). CDR3 length equals 15 residues. The V gene's germline CDR1 is SGHRS and CDR2 YFSETQ. The V end was cut by 4 bases, the J end by 0 bases, with 12 bases between. The CDR3 DNA reads TGCGCCAGCAGCGGGGGCCGACGGAGCACAGATACGCAGTATTTT. This codes for CASSGGRRSTDTQYF. Full variable domain (remainder filled in from reference TRBV5-1 and TRBJ2-3): KAGVTQTPRYLIKTRGQQVTLSCSPISGHRSVSWYQQTPGQGLQFLFEYFSETQRNKGNFPGRFSGRQFSNSRSEMNVSTLELGDSALYLCASSGGRRSTDTQYFGPGTRLTVL.

This clone was counted a few times. The genes are TRBV5-6 and TRBJ1-5; 8 positions agree with TRBD1. This CDR3 has 17 residues. Germline V lookup: CDR1 SGHDT, CDR2 YYEEEE. The junction had 12 bases not matched to a gene; V was cut back by 3 bases and J by 4 bases. The CDR3: CASSSGPTGGRNQPQHF. The DNA of the CDR3 is TGTGCCAGCAGCTCTGGACCAACAGGGGGTCGGAATCAGCCCCAGCATTTT. The variable domain in full, with the rest retrieved from reference TRBV5-6 and TRBJ1-5, is DAGVTQSPTHLIKTRGQQVTLRCSPKSGHDTVSWYQQALGQGPQFIFQYYEEEERQRGNFPDRFSGHQFPNYSSELNVNALLLGDSALYLCASSSGPTGGRNQPQHFGDGTRLSIL.

This rearrangement joins TRBV11-2 to TRBJ2-3, with D unresolved. The V end was cut by 5 bases, the J end by 0 bases, with 6 bases between. The CDR3 is 13 amino acids. Germline CDR1 and CDR2: SGHAT and FQNNGV. CDR3 protein: CASSPTSTDTQYF. Written as DNA, the CDR3 is TGTGCCAGCAGCCCGACTAGCACAGATACGCAGTATTTT.

This clone appeared a few times. This chain uses TRBV27 with TRBJ1-5; no clear D gene. This CDR3 has 13 amino acids. Looked up from germline, CDR1 is MNHEY and CDR2 is SMNVEV (reference sequence). With 5 bases removed from V and 2 bases from J, the gap between germline ends came to 7 bases. The CDR3 bases are TGTGCCAGCAGTGGAGCGGGCAATCAGCCCCAGCATTTT. Its protein is CASSGAGNQPQHF.

The V gene is TRBV28, the J gene TRBJ1-2; D uncertain. The CDR3 is 12 residues long. V lost 6 bases and J lost 1, with 6 bases in between. Germline V gene sequence: CDR1 MDHEN, CDR2 SYDVKM. The CDR3 DNA reads as TGTGCCAGCAGATTTAGTAACTATGGCTACACCTTC. Amino acids: CASRFSNYGYTF.

J is TRBJ1-2 and V is TRBV28, with D tentatively TRBD1 (5 bases). Per germline, CDR1 MDHEN and CDR2 SYDVKM. The CDR3 sequence is 17 residues long. V dropped 5 bases and J dropped 0 bases, with 19 bases sitting between them. As DNA, the CDR3 is TGTGCCAGCAGTACACTGTATCTGACAGACGCTAACTATGGCTACACCTTC. As protein: CASSTLYLTDANYGYTF.

This chain links TRBV4-1 with TRBJ2-5; 10 bases fit TRBD2. Gene TRBJ2-7 matches the end of the DNA better, so the J call may be wrong. CDR3 length equals 15 residues. Germline loops: CDR1 MGHRA, CDR2 YSYEKL. CDR3 amino acids: CASSSLAGANYEQYF. The CDR3 region has the DNA TGCGCCAGCAGCTCCCTAGCGGGAGCTAACTACGAGCAGTACTTC.

A remark on this clone: Compared with germline, one end of the junction differs, possibly owing to a read error. This chain links TRBV23-1 with TRBJ2-1; unclear D gene. TRBV23-1 is recorded as an ORF, its role being uncertain. The CDR3 runs 8 residues. CDR3 region: CASSPVLF. CDR3 bases: TGCGCCAGCAGCCCGGTTCTCTTC.

The chain has TRBV9 and TRBJ1-3; TRBD1 might be the D (6 bases). The V gene lost 0 bases and the J gene lost 4 bases, with 11 bases spanning the gap. The CDR3 has 15 amino acids. CDR1 is SGDLS and CDR2 is YYNGEE in the germline V gene. CDR3 loop: CASSVGGGDGNTIYF. In DNA form, the CDR3 reads TGTGCCAGCAGCGTAGGCGGGGGCGACGGAAACACCATATATTTT.

The chain couples TRBV4-1 to TRBJ1-1; D perhaps matches TRBD1 (5 bases). The germline V gene has CDR1 MGHRA and CDR2 YSYEKL. The V end was cut by 0 bases, the J end by 0 bases, with 8 bases between. The CDR3 runs 15 residues. CDR3 region: CASSQDLGLNTEAFF. The CDR3 DNA reads as TGCGCCAGCAGCCAAGATCTGGGGCTGAACACTGAAGCTTTCTTT.

The V gene is TRBV5-1, the J gene TRBJ2-2, with 10 bases identical to TRBD2. Trimming at V came to 7 bases and at J to 2 bases, leaving 11 bases not matched to a gene. The CDR3 has 17 residues. Germline CDR1 is SGHRS and CDR2 is YFSETQ. The CDR3 spells CASVSSSGSLNTGELFF. The CDR3 DNA follows: TGCGCCAGCGTCTCATCTAGCGGGAGTTTAAACACCGGGGAGCTGTTTTTT.

The chain combines TRBV5-4 with TRBJ2-2, with D possibly TRBD2 on 6 matching bases. Trimming shortened V by 6 bases and J by 3 bases, and 9 bases separated the two germline ends. Germline CDR1 SGHNT, CDR2 YYREEE (reference sequence). The CDR3 covers 13 residues. The CDR3 DNA follows: TGTGCCAGCATGGGGGGAGACACCGGGGAGCTGTTTTTT. Residues: CASMGGDTGELFF.

The chain recombines TRBV25-1 with TRBJ2-7, with 16 bases aligning to TRBD2. V dropped 7 bases and J dropped 11; count of bases not matched to a gene: 8. The CDR3 runs to 14 residues. Germline CDR1 is MGHDK and CDR2 is SYGVNS. CDR3 in amino acids: CASTYGTSGRVKYF. In nucleotides, the CDR3 is TGTGCCAGCACCTATGGGACTAGCGGGAGGGTCAAGTACTTC.

This clone has a handful of counts. This chain uses TRBV4-3 with TRBJ1-1; TRBD1 aligns across 7 bases. In germline, CDR1 is LGHNA, CDR2 YSLEER. This CDR3 is 14 amino acids long. J was trimmed by 6 bases and V by 4 bases; bases with no gene match: 8. CDR3 amino acids: CASSRGIGGPEAFF. DNA of the CDR3: TGCGCCAGCAGCCGGGGAATAGGGGGCCCTGAAGCTTTCTTT.